This T cell receptor beta chain is from a study of early T cells in non-severe SARS-CoV-2 infection. Study in general: Bulk RNA taken from unsorted whole blood was sequenced, leaving chains unpaired. Study-level points and caveats: Reliance on VDJdb matching favored anti-spike CD8 responses; private and CD4 specificities were missed.

Concerning this clonotype itself: What it binds is unknown.

Individual cDNA molecules each received unique molecular identifiers attached to them. TCRdb reanalysed the 5' RACE reads using MiXCR and keeps one entry per CDR3 protein. The sample has roughly 45,000 distinct CDR3 sequences; roughly 6.1% are singletons. Germline V gives CDR1 MNHEY, CDR2 SVGEGT. This CDR3 comprises 13 residues. V lost 5 bases to trimming and J lost 8 bases, with 13 bases between them. The sequence derives from an adult who was a healthcare worker with PCR-confirmed SARS-CoV-2 infection or an uninfected control (not recorded which). This chain links TRBV6-2 or TRBV6-3 with TRBJ2-1; D gene ambiguous. Sequencing used whole blood, obtained at baseline. CDR3 DNA: TGTGCCAGCAGTCCGGATTGGCGCGATGAGCAGTTCTTC. Its protein is CASSPDWRDEQFF.